What follows are 11 T cell receptor beta chains derived from one specimen sequenced in a study of cytomegalovirus exposure and HLA in healthy donors. Primers: 60 Vbeta forward and 13 Jbeta reverse. Data came from immunoSEQ multiplex PCR; TCRdb stores just in-frame clones and leaves some out. The repertoire holds about 140,000 clones, about 75% seen once, with 2.5% to 4% in the top ten. The specimen was PBMCs. Source of these receptors: a man aged 35 to 55 in good health and CMV-seronegative.

The rearrangement links TRBV6-1 to TRBJ2-5, with 14 bases aligning to TRBD2. CDR1 and CDR2 (germline): MNHNS, SASEGT. J lost 5 bases, V lost 4 bases, and 6 bases had no gene match. This CDR3 is built from 16 residues. The CDR3 region is CASSGTSGGSRETQYF. CDR3 nucleotides: TGTGCCAGCAGTGGGACTAGCGGGGGGAGTCGTGAGACCCAGTACTTC.

J is TRBJ1-6 and V is TRBV29-1; 7 nucleotides align to TRBD1. Germline-derived CDR1 and CDR2 are SQVTM and ANQGSEA. The CDR3 consists of 13 residues. Germline trimming cut 4 bases from V and 6 bases from J; bases unmatched to any gene: 3. The CDR3: CSVGQGGNSPLHF. The CDR3 DNA is TGCAGCGTTGGACAGGGCGGTAATTCACCCCTCCACTTT. The full variable domain, completed using reference TRBV29-1 and TRBJ1-6, is SAVISQKPSRDICQRGTSLTIQCQVDSQVTMMFWYRQQPGQSLTLIATANQGSEATYESGFVIDKFPISRPNLTFSTLTVSNMSPEDSSIYLCSVGQGGNSPLHFGNGTRLTVT.

The genes are TRBV7-2 and TRBJ1-6, with D possibly being TRBD1 (6 bases). The CDR3 loop spans 16 amino acids. Trimming cost V 6 bases and J 8 bases, with 20 bases left between them. Germline-derived CDR1 and CDR2 are SGHTA and FQGNSA. CDR3 nucleotides: TGTGCCAGCAGTTTCAGCCTAGACAGGAGTTATTCACCCCTCCACTTT. Amino acid sequence: CASSFSLDRSYSPLHF.

This clone occurred a few times. V and J are TRBV6-1 and TRBJ2-3, with a possible D match to TRBD2 (5 bases). Germline V CDR1 and CDR2: MNHNS, SASEGT. This CDR3 comprises 12 residues. V was cut by 4 bases and J by 4 bases, with 6 bases left in between. The CDR3 loop reads CASSGGSDTQYF. CDR3 coding DNA: TGTGCCAGCAGTGGAGGGTCAGATACGCAGTATTTT.

The rearrangement links TRBV7-8 to TRBJ1-1; TRBD1 agrees at 7 bases. V gave up 8 bases and J gave up 0 bases; unmatched junction bases: 12. The germline CDR1 and CDR2 sequences are SGHVS and FQNEAQ. The length of the CDR3 is 16 residues. CDR3 amino acids: CASLGGTAQMNTEAFF. The CDR3 DNA follows: TGTGCCAGCCTTGGGGGGACAGCTCAAATGAACACTGAAGCTTTCTTT.

This clone was seen more than once but under ten times. The CDR3 sequence is CASSQDRGRIDEQFF. Written as DNA, the CDR3 is TGCGCCAGCAGCCAAGACAGGGGGCGGATCGATGAGCAGTTCTTC. The chain employs TRBV4-3 and TRBJ2-1; TRBD1 matches at 8 bases. This CDR3 is 15 amino acids long. Looked up from germline, CDR1 is LGHNA and CDR2 is YSLEER. The V segment lost 0 bases and the J segment 8 bases; nucleotides outside the gene matches: 6.

The gene calls are TRBV27 and TRBJ1-5; 8 nucleotides agree with TRBD1. Germline values: CDR1 MNHEY, CDR2 SMNVEV (reference sequence). The CDR3 sequence is 15 residues long. V lost 3 bases, J lost 3 bases, and 4 bases stayed unmatched. The CDR3 is CASSFDRGNNQPQHF. CDR3 bases: TGTGCCAGCAGTTTCGACAGGGGTAACAATCAGCCCCAGCATTTT.

This clone has a handful of counts. The V gene is TRBV6-6, the J gene TRBJ2-1; 9 bases fit TRBD1. CDR3 length: 14 residues. With 5 bases clipped from V and 4 bases from J, the junction kept 3 bases outside the gene matches. Germline V gene data show CDR1 as MNHNY and CDR2 as SVGAGI (reference sequence). The CDR3 sequence is CASSPDRGYNEQFF. CDR3 DNA: TGTGCCAGCAGTCCGGACAGGGGTTACAATGAGCAGTTCTTC.

The chain couples TRBV9 to TRBJ1-2, with 8 bases aligning to TRBD1. Germline V gives CDR1 SGDLS, CDR2 YYNGEE. The V and J ends lost 3 bases and 9 bases, in that order; junction bases with no gene match: 4. The CDR3 consists of 12 residues. CDR3 sequence (DNA): TGTGCCAGCAGCGGACAGGGGCGAAGCTACACCTTC. This encodes CASSGQGRSYTF.

The chain links TRBV6-1 to TRBJ2-1; 7 nucleotides align to TRBD1. The CDR3 covers 15 residues. Germline V CDR1 and CDR2: MNHNS, SASEGT. V shed 4 bases, J shed 7 bases, and the junction held 10 bases outside the gene matches. CDR3 region: CASSVGTEPPNEQFF. The CDR3 nucleotides read TGTGCCAGCAGTGTGGGGACAGAACCCCCGAATGAGCAGTTCTTC.

This chain joins TRBV7-9 and TRBJ2-1; TRBD2 aligns across 7 bases. CDR1 and CDR2 from the germline V gene are SEHNR and FQNEAQ (reference sequence). This CDR3 is built from 13 residues. CDR3 in amino acids: CSERGTTYNEQFF. The CDR3 DNA is TGTTCCGAACGGGGGACTACCTACAATGAGCAGTTCTTC.